This passage covers 30 T cell receptor beta chains from one sample sequenced in a study of T cell responses to AZD1222 COVID-19 vaccine. Measured with immunoSEQ multiplex PCR; TCRdb has only the in-frame clones, and not every one. The sample consists of some 130,000 clones, approximately 85% of them appearing once. The specimen comprised peripheral blood, sampled 28 days after the second dose of the MenACWY control vaccine. The receptor set was obtained from an adult who received the MenACWY meningococcal vaccine as a control.

The chain employs TRBV19 and TRBJ2-7; TRBD2 matches 11 bases. CDR1 and CDR2 (germline): LNHDA, SQIVND (reference sequence). The CDR3 has 17 amino acids. V gave up 4 bases and J gave up 4 bases; unmatched junction bases: 12. DNA for the CDR3: TGTGCCAGTAGTACAGAGGTACTAGCGGGGGACCCTTACGAGCAGTACTTC. It specifies CASSTEVLAGDPYEQYF.

This chain links TRBV5-4 with TRBJ1-1, with 9 bases identical to TRBD1. This CDR3 has 15 residues. The V segment lost 3 bases and the J segment 1 base; nucleotides outside the gene matches: 4. Germline V gene data show CDR1 as SGHNT and CDR2 as YYREEE (reference sequence). In nucleotides, the CDR3 is TGTGCCAGCAGCTGGGAGACAGGGGGGAACACTGAAGCTTTCTTT. Its translation: CASSWETGGNTEAFF.

This clone is a singleton in its sample. This chain connects TRBV3-1 (or the pseudogene TRBV3-2) to TRBJ1-5; weak D call: TRBD1 (5 bases). The CDR3 totals 15 residues. Germline V gene data show CDR1 as LGHDT and CDR2 as YNNKEL (reference sequence). V was pared by 0 bases and J by 6 bases, with 12 bases between. The CDR3 DNA sequence: TGTGCCAGCAGCCAAGAGGGGGGATCTACTCAGCCCCAGCATTTT. This encodes CASSQEGGSTQPQHF.

With regard to this clone: A junction boundary mismatches the germline segment, possibly from a read error. The chain recombines TRBV18 with TRBJ1-3; 7 bases agree with TRBD1. Per germline, CDR1 KGHSH and CDR2 LQKENI. This CDR3 has 15 residues. This CDR3 reads CASQLGQDPGNTIYF. CDR3 in DNA: TGTGCCAGCCAGCTTGGACAGGACCCTGGGAACACCATATATTTT.

This clone was found once. The chain links TRBV19 to TRBJ2-2; D is unclear. The CDR3 consists of 16 residues. V dropped 5 bases and J dropped 12 bases, with 25 bases sitting between them. CDR1 is LNHDA, CDR2 SQIVND, per germline (reference sequence). This chain's CDR3 is CASSPRRASGTPKLFF. The DNA of the CDR3 is TGTGCCAGTAGTCCCCGGCGAGCGTCAGGCACCCCGAAGCTGTTTTTT.

The V call is TRBV7-6, the J call TRBJ1-2; no definite D call. Germline CDR1 is SGHVS and CDR2 is FNYEAQ. Between the trimmed V and J ends, which lost 2 bases and 3 bases, there was a span of 19 bases. The CDR3 totals 17 residues. In nucleotides, the CDR3 is TGTGCCAGCAGCTTAAACCCCGGGTGGACTTCGGACTATGGCTACACCTTC. It codes for CASSLNPGWTSDYGYTF.

The chain couples TRBV19 to TRBJ2-7; no reliable D call. The CDR3 contains 13 residues. CDR1 LNHDA and CDR2 SQIVND come from the germline V gene (reference sequence). Trimming stripped 3 bases from V and 5 bases from J, with 11 bases between. The CDR3 reads CASSIVRADEQYF. The CDR3 DNA reads as TGTGCCAGTAGTATTGTTAGGGCGGACGAGCAGTACTTC.

J is TRBJ1-6 and V is TRBV19; 8 bases agree with TRBD1. The length of the CDR3 is 19 residues. CDR1 LNHDA and CDR2 SQIVND come from the germline V gene (reference sequence). Unmatched junction bases numbered 11, after V lost 4 bases and J lost 0 bases. Here the CDR3 reads CASSNSGTGLSSYNSPLHF. The DNA for the CDR3 is TGTGCCAGTAGTAATTCGGGGACAGGATTAAGCTCCTATAATTCACCCCTCCACTTT.

This clone was seen a single time. This chain uses TRBV3-1 (or the pseudogene TRBV3-2) with TRBJ2-2, with 14 bases matching TRBD2. Germline V gives CDR1 LGHDT, CDR2 YNNKEL (reference sequence). The CDR3 sequence is 17 residues long. With 4 bases clipped from V and 4 bases from J, the junction kept 5 bases outside the gene matches. As DNA, the CDR3 is TGTGCCAGCAGCCGAGGACTAGCGGGGGGACCCACCGGGGAGCTGTTTTTT. This codes for CASSRGLAGGPTGELFF.

This chain uses TRBV27 with TRBJ1-1; the D gene is possibly TRBD1 (6 bases). The germline gives CDR1 MNHEY, CDR2 SMNVEV (reference sequence). V shed 5 bases and J shed 2 bases, with 12 bases lying between them. The CDR3 length is 14 residues. CDR3 protein: CASSLGTPNTEAFF. CDR3 DNA: TGTGCCAGCAGTCTCGGGACACCCAACACTGAAGCTTTCTTT.

This chain joins TRBV2 and TRBJ2-5, with 11 bases lining up with TRBD2. The CDR3 has 15 residues. Germline V lookup: CDR1 SNHLY, CDR2 FYNNEI. The J segment lost 1 base and the V segment lost 10 bases, leaving 8 bases of the junction unmatched. The CDR3 DNA sequence: TGTGCCACCTCTAGCGGGGGGAACAGCCAAGAGACCCAGTACTTC. This sequence encodes CATSSGGNSQETQYF.

The chain has TRBV7-9 and TRBJ2-7; no reliable D call. CDR1 is SEHNR, CDR2 FQNEAQ, per germline (reference sequence). The CDR3 is made up of 12 amino acids. V gave up 2 bases and J gave up 2 bases, with 4 bases separating them. CDR3 loop: CASSLKAYEQYF. The CDR3 DNA reads TGTGCCAGCAGCTTAAAAGCCTACGAGCAGTACTTC.

This chain connects TRBV5-1 to TRBJ1-1; tentative D call: TRBD1 (6 bases). The germline V and J ends were trimmed by 4 bases and 3 bases, with 16 bases remaining between them. The CDR3 runs to 15 residues. The germline gives CDR1 SGHRS, CDR2 YFSETQ. DNA for the CDR3: TGCGCCAGCAGCCCACGATACAGGGAGGACACTGAAGCTTTCTTT. This gives the protein CASSPRYREDTEAFF. The entire variable domain, with the rest obtained from reference TRBV5-1 and TRBJ1-1, is as follows: KAGVTQTPRYLIKTRGQQVTLSCSPISGHRSVSWYQQTPGQGLQFLFEYFSETQRNKGNFPGRFSGRQFSNSRSEMNVSTLELGDSALYLCASSPRYREDTEAFFGQGTRLTVV.

The chain has TRBV7-9 and TRBJ2-7; D is ambiguous. The V and J ends lost 3 bases and 8 bases respectively, with 8 bases between them. The CDR3 consists of 11 residues. CDR1 SEHNR and CDR2 FQNEAQ come from the germline V gene (reference sequence). CDR3 residues: CASSFGPKQYF. CDR3 in DNA: TGTGCCAGCAGCTTCGGGCCCAAGCAGTACTTC.

V usage is TRBV5-1 and J usage is TRBJ2-3; TRBD1 is a possible D gene (5 bases). The germline V and J ends were trimmed by 5 bases and 4 bases, with 8 bases remaining between them. Germline V gene lookup returns CDR1 SGHRS and CDR2 YFSETQ. This CDR3 contains 12 residues. CDR3 sequence (DNA): TGCGCCAGCAGACAGGATGCAGATACGCAGTATTTT. It yields the protein CASRQDADTQYF.

This chain uses TRBV24-1 with TRBJ2-2; D possibly corresponds to TRBD1 (5 bases). Germline V gene sequence: CDR1 KGHDR, CDR2 SFDVKD. The CDR3 sequence is 16 residues long. Trimming took off 7 bases at V and 0 bases at J, with 14 bases between the two ends. In nucleotides, the CDR3 is TGTGCCACCAGGAAGCCGGACACTGCGAACACCGGGGAGCTGTTTTTT. Amino acid sequence: CATRKPDTANTGELFF.

DNA for the CDR3: TGTGCCAGCAGCTTAGTTCTAGCCTACGAGCAGTACTTC. It codes for CASSLVLAYEQYF. The chain is built from TRBV7-9 and TRBJ2-7; D is unresolved. The CDR3 has 13 residues. The V end was cut by 1 base, the J end by 2 bases, with 6 bases between. Germline V gives CDR1 SEHNR, CDR2 FQNEAQ (reference sequence).

The sample holds a few counts of this clone. This sequence joins TRBV7-2 and TRBJ1-2; D may be TRBD1 (5 bases). The CDR3 totals 16 residues. V was clipped by 6 bases and J by 0 bases, with 17 bases between them. Germline CDR1 is SGHTA and CDR2 is FQGNSA. CDR3 nucleotides: TGTGCCAGCAGGATCGGGGCGACGGGCCCTAACTATGGCTACACCTTC. It specifies CASRIGATGPNYGYTF.

The chain links TRBV5-5 to TRBJ2-2; 13 bases map to TRBD2. Per germline, CDR1 SGHKS and CDR2 YYEKEE (reference sequence). This CDR3 is 19 amino acids long. V was clipped by 4 bases and J by 4 bases; unmatched bases: 13. CDR3 residues: CASSKGEGTSGAITGELFF. DNA for the CDR3: TGTGCCAGCAGCAAGGGCGAGGGGACTAGCGGGGCGATCACCGGGGAGCTGTTTTTT.

The J gene is TRBJ1-2, the V gene TRBV5-6; 7 bases fit TRBD1. Germline assignment: CDR1 SGHDT and CDR2 YYEEEE. V shed 2 bases and J 6 bases; nucleotides not matched to a gene: 4. The CDR3 is 13 residues long. The CDR3 nucleotides read TGTGCCAGCAGCTTCGGACAGGAGGATGGCTACACCTTC. It codes for CASSFGQEDGYTF.

The CDR3 region has the DNA TGTGCCAGCAGTAAGACCGGACAGGGGGTAAGGCAGCCCCAGCATTTT. Translated: CASSKTGQGVRQPQHF. This chain connects TRBV28 to TRBJ1-5; 10 nucleotides agree with TRBD1. The CDR3 consists of 16 residues. The J segment lost 7 bases and the V segment lost 5 bases, leaving 11 bases of the junction unmatched. Per germline, CDR1 MDHEN and CDR2 SYDVKM.

This clone was picked up one time. The chain employs TRBV12-3 or TRBV12-4 and TRBJ1-1; 8 bases match TRBD1. V lost 6 bases to trimming and J lost 11 bases; unmatched junction nucleotides: 11. This CDR3 contains 13 residues. The CDR3 DNA reads TGTGCCAGCAGGATATCAGGGGGCCCTTGGGCTTTCTTT. Its translation: CASRISGGPWAFF.

The genes are TRBV2 and TRBJ1-2; 8 bases match TRBD1. This CDR3 has 12 amino acids. V shed 8 bases and J 4 bases; nucleotides not matched to a gene: 3. From germline, CDR1 is SNHLY and CDR2 FYNNEI. CDR3 nucleotides: TGTGCCAGCCACGGGACAGGCTATGGCTACACCTTC. As protein: CASHGTGYGYTF.

The rearrangement links TRBV19 to TRBJ2-7; 11 nucleotides agree with TRBD2. Germline loops: CDR1 LNHDA, CDR2 SQIVND (reference sequence). The junction had 8 bases not matched to a gene; V was cut back by 5 bases and J by 2 bases. The length of the CDR3 is 16 residues. The CDR3 protein is CASSPRTSGSTYEQYF. The CDR3 nucleotides are TGTGCCAGTAGTCCGAGGACTAGCGGGTCTACCTACGAGCAGTACTTC.

V gene TRBV6-5 combines with J gene TRBJ1-2; 8 positions match TRBD1. Germline V gene sequence: CDR1 MNHEY, CDR2 SVGAGI. Germline trimming cut 4 bases from V and 3 bases from J; bases unmatched to any gene: 1. This CDR3 is 13 amino acids long. The CDR3 coding sequence is TGTGCCAGCAGTTCGGACAGGGACTATGGCTACACCTTC. Translation: CASSSDRDYGYTF.

V gene TRBV5-1 combines with J gene TRBJ2-7, with unresolved D. The V end lost 4 bases, the J end lost 3 bases, and 8 bases lay between the germline ends. This CDR3 is built from 12 residues. The germline gives CDR1 SGHRS, CDR2 YFSETQ. The CDR3 DNA is TGCGCCAGCAGCGTGGGCCACTACGAGCAGTACTTC. It yields the protein CASSVGHYEQYF.

V usage is TRBV18 and J usage is TRBJ2-7; the D gene is possibly TRBD2 (6 bases). Trimming took off 5 bases at V and 7 bases at J, with 18 bases between the two ends. Germline CDR1 KGHSH, CDR2 LQKENI. The CDR3 covers 14 residues. CDR3 protein: CASSARGGAEEQYV. CDR3 DNA: TGTGCCAGCTCAGCCCGAGGAGGGGCGGAGGAGCAGTACGTC.

The gene calls are TRBV29-1 and TRBJ1-4; D call uncertain. The length of the CDR3 is 10 residues. Trimming took 4 bases from V and 10 from J, leaving 7 bases between them. Germline V gene data show CDR1 as SQVTM and CDR2 as ANQGSEA. CDR3: CSVGGAKLFF. The CDR3 DNA is TGCAGCGTTGGGGGTGCAAAACTGTTTTTT. The variable domain in full, completed from reference TRBV29-1 and TRBJ1-4, reads SAVISQKPSRDICQRGTSLTIQCQVDSQVTMMFWYRQQPGQSLTLIATANQGSEATYESGFVIDKFPISRPNLTFSTLTVSNMSPEDSSIYLCSVGGAKLFFGSGTQLSVL.

This clone has only a few counts. This chain connects TRBV3-1 (or the pseudogene TRBV3-2) to TRBJ2-3, with D tentatively TRBD2 (6 bases). The CDR3 consists of 14 residues. Germline loops: CDR1 LGHDT, CDR2 YNNKEL (reference sequence). The V gene lost 4 bases and the J gene lost 5 bases, with 13 bases spanning the gap. DNA for the CDR3: TGTGCCAGCAGCCTCGCGGGGTCACAAGATACGCAGTATTTT. Amino acids: CASSLAGSQDTQYF.

The chain recombines TRBV6-5 with TRBJ1-2; D gene ambiguous. Trimming left V 7 bases short and J 0 bases short, with 9 bases between. Per germline, CDR1 MNHEY and CDR2 SVGAGI. This CDR3 has 13 amino acids. CDR3 in amino acids: CASTRGTNYGYTF. DNA for the CDR3: TGTGCCAGCACCCGGGGAACTAACTATGGCTACACCTTC.